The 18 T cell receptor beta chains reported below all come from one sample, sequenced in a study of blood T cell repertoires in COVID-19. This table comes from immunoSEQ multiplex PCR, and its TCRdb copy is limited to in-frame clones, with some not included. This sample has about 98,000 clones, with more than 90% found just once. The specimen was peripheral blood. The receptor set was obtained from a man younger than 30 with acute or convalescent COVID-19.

In DNA, the CDR3 is TGTGCCACCCACCTGGACAGGGCGAACACCGGGGAGCTGTTTTTT. It yields the protein CATHLDRANTGELFF. J is TRBJ2-2 and V is TRBV2; 8 positions match TRBD1. The CDR3 runs 15 residues. CDR1 is SNHLY, CDR2 FYNNEI, per germline. The junction had 7 bases not matched to a gene; V was cut back by 10 bases and J by 0 bases.

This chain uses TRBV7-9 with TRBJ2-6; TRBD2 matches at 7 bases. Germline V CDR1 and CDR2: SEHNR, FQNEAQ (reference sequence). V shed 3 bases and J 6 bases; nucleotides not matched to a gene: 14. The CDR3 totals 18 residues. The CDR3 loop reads CASSLDLAGRAKANVLTF. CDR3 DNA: TGTGCCAGCAGCTTGGACCTCGCTGGGAGGGCAAAGGCCAACGTCCTGACTTTC.

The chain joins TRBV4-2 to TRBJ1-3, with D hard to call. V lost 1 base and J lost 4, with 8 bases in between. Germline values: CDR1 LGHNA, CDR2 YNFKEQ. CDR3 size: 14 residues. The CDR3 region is CASSQAGSGNTIYF. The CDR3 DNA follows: TGTGCCAGCAGCCAAGCAGGATCCGGAAACACCATATATTTT.

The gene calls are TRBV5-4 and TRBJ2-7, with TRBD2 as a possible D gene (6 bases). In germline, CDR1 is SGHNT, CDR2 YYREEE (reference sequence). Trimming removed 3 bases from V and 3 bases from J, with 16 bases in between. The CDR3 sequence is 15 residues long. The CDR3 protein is CASSWGSSGLYEQYF. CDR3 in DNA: TGTGCCAGCAGCTGGGGTAGTAGCGGACTCTACGAGCAGTACTTC.

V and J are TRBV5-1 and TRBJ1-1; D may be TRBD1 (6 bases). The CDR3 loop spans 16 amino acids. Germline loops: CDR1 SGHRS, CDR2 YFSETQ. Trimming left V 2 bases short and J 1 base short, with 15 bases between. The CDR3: CASSFTRGAPNTEAFF. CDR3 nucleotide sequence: TGCGCCAGCAGCTTTACCAGGGGCGCGCCGAACACTGAAGCTTTCTTT.

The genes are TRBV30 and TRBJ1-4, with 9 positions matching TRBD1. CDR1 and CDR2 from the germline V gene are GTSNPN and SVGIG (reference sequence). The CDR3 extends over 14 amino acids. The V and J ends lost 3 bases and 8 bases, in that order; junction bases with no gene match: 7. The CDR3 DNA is TGTGCCTGGAGCCCACAGGGGGCCGAAGAAAAACTGTTTTTT. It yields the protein CAWSPQGAEEKLFF.

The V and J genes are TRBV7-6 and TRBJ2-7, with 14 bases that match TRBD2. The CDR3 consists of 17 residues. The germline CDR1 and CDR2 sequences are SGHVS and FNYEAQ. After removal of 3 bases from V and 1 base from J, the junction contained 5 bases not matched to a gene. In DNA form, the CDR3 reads TGTGCCAGCAGCTTGGGACTAGCGGGAGAAAGGTCCTACGAGCAGTACTTC. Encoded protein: CASSLGLAGERSYEQYF.

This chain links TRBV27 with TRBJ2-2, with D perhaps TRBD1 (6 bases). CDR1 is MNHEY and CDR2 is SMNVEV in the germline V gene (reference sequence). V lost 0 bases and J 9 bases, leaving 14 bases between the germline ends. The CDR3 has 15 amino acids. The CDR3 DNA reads TGTGCCAGCAGTTTATCCGCCCAACAGGGTAGGGAGCTGTTTTTT. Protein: CASSLSAQQGRELFF.

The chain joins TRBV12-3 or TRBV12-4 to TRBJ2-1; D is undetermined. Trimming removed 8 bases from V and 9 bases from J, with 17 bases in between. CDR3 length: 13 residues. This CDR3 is CASGPLSASEQFF. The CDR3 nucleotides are TGTGCCAGCGGCCCATTGAGCGCCAGTGAGCAGTTCTTC.

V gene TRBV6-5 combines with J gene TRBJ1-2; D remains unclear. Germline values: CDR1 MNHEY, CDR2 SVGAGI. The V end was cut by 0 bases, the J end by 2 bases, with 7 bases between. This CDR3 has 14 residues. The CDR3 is CASSYSNLNYGYTF. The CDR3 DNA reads TGTGCCAGCAGTTACTCTAATCTAAACTATGGCTACACCTTC.

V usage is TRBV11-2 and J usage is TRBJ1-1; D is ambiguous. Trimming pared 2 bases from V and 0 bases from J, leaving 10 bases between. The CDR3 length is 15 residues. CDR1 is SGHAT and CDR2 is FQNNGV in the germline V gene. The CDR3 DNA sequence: TGTGCCAGCAGCTTATTTCTAGATTTGAACACTGAAGCTTTCTTT. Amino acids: CASSLFLDLNTEAFF.

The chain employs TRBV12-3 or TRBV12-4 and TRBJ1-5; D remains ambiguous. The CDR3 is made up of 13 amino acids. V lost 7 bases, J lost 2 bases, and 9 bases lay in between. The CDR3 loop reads CASNPGGNQPQHF. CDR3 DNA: TGTGCCAGCAATCCCGGGGGCAATCAGCCCCAGCATTTT.

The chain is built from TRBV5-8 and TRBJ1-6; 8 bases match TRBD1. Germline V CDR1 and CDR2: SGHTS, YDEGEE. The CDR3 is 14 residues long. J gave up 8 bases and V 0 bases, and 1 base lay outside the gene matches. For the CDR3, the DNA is TGTGCCAGCAGCTTGGGGACAGGGCATTCACCCCTCCACTTT. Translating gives CASSLGTGHSPLHF.

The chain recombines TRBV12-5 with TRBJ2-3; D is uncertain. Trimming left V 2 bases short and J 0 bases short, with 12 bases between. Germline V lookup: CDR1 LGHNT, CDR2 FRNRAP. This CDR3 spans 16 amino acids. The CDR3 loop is CASGLKATPSTDTQYF. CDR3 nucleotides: TGTGCTAGTGGTTTGAAAGCAACCCCTAGCACAGATACGCAGTATTTT.

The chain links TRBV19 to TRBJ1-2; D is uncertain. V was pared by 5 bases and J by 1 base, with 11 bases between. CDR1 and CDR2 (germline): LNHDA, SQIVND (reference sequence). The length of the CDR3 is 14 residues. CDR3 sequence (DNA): TGTGCCAGTAGTTTCACAAGTCTTAACTATGGCTACACCTTC. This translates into CASSFTSLNYGYTF.

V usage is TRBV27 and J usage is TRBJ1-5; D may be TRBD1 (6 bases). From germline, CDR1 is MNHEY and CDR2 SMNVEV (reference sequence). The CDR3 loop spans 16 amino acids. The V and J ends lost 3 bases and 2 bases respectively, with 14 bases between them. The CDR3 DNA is TGTGCCAGCAGTTTGACAGGACGGGGTCGCAATCAGCCCCAGCATTTT. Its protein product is CASSLTGRGRNQPQHF.

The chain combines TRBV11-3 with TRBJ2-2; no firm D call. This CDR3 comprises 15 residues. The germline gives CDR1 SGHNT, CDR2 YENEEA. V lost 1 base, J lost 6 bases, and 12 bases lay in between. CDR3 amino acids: CASSLALGLSGELFF. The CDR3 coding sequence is TGTGCCAGCAGCTTAGCCCTTGGCCTCTCCGGGGAGCTGTTTTTT.

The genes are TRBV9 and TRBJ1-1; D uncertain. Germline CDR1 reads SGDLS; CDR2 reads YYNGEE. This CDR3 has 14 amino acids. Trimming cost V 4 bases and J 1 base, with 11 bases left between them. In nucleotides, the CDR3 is TGTGCCAGCAGCCCCCTGCCGGGGAACACTGAAGCTTTCTTT. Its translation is CASSPLPGNTEAFF.